The 10 T cell receptor beta chains reported below all come from one sample, sequenced in a study of Ad26.COV2.S vaccination and SARS-CoV-2 variants. Clones were read by immunoSEQ multiplex PCR, and TCRdb kept only the in-frame ones, dropping some. The sample records 410,000 or so clones, about nine tenths being singletons. Treatment defined: roughly 19 received Ad26.COV2.S at low or high dose, single or two shots; about 5 received placebo; per-sample allocation not given. Vaccine and placebo recipients were sampled on day 63 after the first injection. The source was peripheral blood, collected in a trial of Ad26.COV2.S vaccine versus placebo. These receptors all stem from a person aged 18 to 59 who received the Ad26.COV2.S COVID-19 vaccine or a placebo.

The chain has TRBV6-2 or TRBV6-3 and TRBJ1-5; 8 nucleotides agree with TRBD1. The CDR3 extends over 14 amino acids. V was clipped by 4 bases and J by 6 bases; unmatched bases: 5. Germline V gene lookup returns CDR1 MNHEY and CDR2 SVGEGT. CDR3 DNA: TGTGCCAGCAGTTTCCTTACAGGGGGTCAGCCCCAGCATTTT. This encodes CASSFLTGGQPQHF.

The CDR3 region has the DNA TGTGCCAGCAGGGGGTGGGGAAAGGAAGCCAAAAACATTCAGTACTTC. Its protein product is CASRGWGKEAKNIQYF. The chain employs TRBV27 and TRBJ2-4; D ambiguous. V was trimmed by 6 bases and J by 0 bases, leaving 15 bases between them. The CDR3 length is 16 residues. In germline, CDR1 is MNHEY, CDR2 SMNVEV (reference sequence).

The rearrangement uses TRBV3-1 (or the pseudogene TRBV3-2) and TRBJ2-5; a weak D match, TRBD2 (6 bases). V gave up 5 bases and J gave up 5 bases, with 15 bases separating them. This CDR3 region has 14 residues. CDR1 is LGHDT and CDR2 is YNNKEL in the germline V gene (reference sequence). CDR3 loop: CASSKQYRGETQYF. CDR3 nucleotides: TGTGCCAGCAGCAAACAGTACCGGGGGGAGACCCAGTACTTC.

The V gene is TRBV7-8, the J gene TRBJ2-5, with 9 nucleotides matching TRBD2. The CDR3 is made up of 16 amino acids. CDR1 and CDR2 (germline): SGHVS, FQNEAQ. Trimming at V came to 0 bases and at J to 3 bases, leaving 5 bases not matched to a gene. The CDR3 nucleotides are TGTGCCAGCAGCTTAGCTGAATTAGCGGGAGAAGAGACCCAGTACTTC. Translating gives CASSLAELAGEETQYF. The variable domain in full, with the rest retrieved from reference TRBV7-8 and TRBJ2-5, is GAGVSQSPRYKVAKRGQDVALRCDPISGHVSLFWYQQALGQGPEFLTYFQNEAQLDKSGLPSDRFFAERPEGSVSTLKIQRTQQEDSAVYLCASSLAELAGEETQYFGPGTRLLVL.

This chain uses TRBV7-8 with TRBJ1-5; 10 nucleotides match TRBD1. Germline CDR1 reads SGHVS; CDR2 reads FQNEAQ. Unmatched junction bases numbered 5, after V lost 5 bases and J lost 4 bases. The CDR3 is 15 residues long. The CDR3 DNA reads TGTGCCAGCAGCCCACCGGGACAGGGGAATCAGCCCCAGCATTTT. Encoded protein: CASSPPGQGNQPQHF.

V and J are TRBV30 and TRBJ2-1; D is undetermined. Germline V gene sequence: CDR1 GTSNPN, CDR2 SVGIG (reference sequence). The V and J ends lost 3 bases and 3 bases respectively, with 3 bases between them. CDR3 length equals 11 residues. This CDR3 reads CAWRVYNEQFF. In DNA form, the CDR3 reads TGTGCCTGGAGAGTCTACAATGAGCAGTTCTTC.

The V call is TRBV12-3 or TRBV12-4, the J call TRBJ2-7, with D uncertain. V dropped 2 bases and J dropped 5 bases, with 10 bases sitting between them. This CDR3 contains 13 residues. Here the CDR3 reads CASSLLQMHEQYF. CDR3 bases: TGTGCCAGCAGTTTACTCCAGATGCACGAGCAGTACTTC.

This clone has at least ten counts. The rearrangement joins TRBV3-1 (or the pseudogene TRBV3-2) to TRBJ2-5; D possibly matches TRBD1 or TRBD2 (5 bases each). The CDR3 spans 17 residues. Germline V lookup: CDR1 LGHDT, CDR2 YNNKEL (reference sequence). V lost 0 bases and J 2 bases, leaving 16 bases between the germline ends. The CDR3 spells CASSQEGRGSGQETQYF. CDR3 DNA sequence: TGTGCCAGCAGCCAAGAAGGAAGGGGCTCGGGGCAAGAGACCCAGTACTTC.

This chain uses TRBV28 with TRBJ1-2, with 8 bases fitting TRBD1. After removal of 1 base from V and 8 bases from J, the junction contained 9 bases not matched to a gene. Germline values: CDR1 MDHEN, CDR2 SYDVKM. The CDR3 runs to 15 residues. The CDR3 DNA reads TGTGCCAGCAGTTTATCACGGACAGGGCAGGGCGGCTACACCTTC. Its protein is CASSLSRTGQGGYTF.

In its sample, this clone was seen once. The chain joins TRBV30 to TRBJ1-2; maybe TRBD1 (5 bases). This CDR3 spans 16 amino acids. From germline, CDR1 is GTSNPN and CDR2 SVGIG (reference sequence). V was pared by 8 bases and J by 6 bases, with 28 bases between. In nucleotides, the CDR3 is TGTGCCGGTGCGGGGCGCGGTAGGACGCGACCGGATGGCTACACCTTC. This translates into CAGAGRGRTRPDGYTF.